The T cell receptor (beta chain) described here comes from a study of radiotherapy plus CTLA-4 blockade in lung cancer. About the research overall: In about 20% of patients, objective responses were seen; 25% to 40% had disease control.

Germline V gene sequence: CDR1 LNHDA, CDR2 SQIVND (reference sequence). This CDR3 is 14 amino acids long. The V end was cut by 3 bases, the J end by 4 bases, with 9 bases between. TCRdb's copy holds only in-frame clones and misses some; the assay was immunoSEQ multiplex PCR. This sample has around 56,000 clones, with roughly 80% found just once. Here the sequenced sample was peripheral blood, taken from a patient treated with radiotherapy plus ipilimumab. The V gene is TRBV19, the J gene TRBJ2-2; possibly TRBD2 for D (5 bases). This TCR was sampled from a human donor with non-small cell lung cancer who had a complete response to radiotherapy plus ipilimumab. The CDR3 region has the DNA TGTGCCAGTAGTATGCTAGCATTCACCGGGGAGCTGTTTTTT. Translating gives CASSMLAFTGELFF.